The 12 T cell receptor beta chains given below trace back to one sample, sequenced in a study of blood T cell repertoires in COVID-19 (dated by TCRdb to 2020 to 2021). The library was prepared using the immunoSEQ multiplex PCR assay. Not all clones reach the TCRdb copy of this immuneACCESS table, which keeps in-frame sequences only. Checked studies attribute under half of the gap to unresolved V genes and leave the rest unexplained. The sample table shows some 220,000 clones, and over 60% are seen once. The ten largest account for 7.2% of the sample. Sequenced sample: peripheral blood. Receptors originate from a woman between 70 and 85 years old with acute or convalescent COVID-19.

This chain uses TRBV6-4 with TRBJ2-1; TRBD1 matches 9 bases. Germline V CDR1 and CDR2: MRHNA, SNTAGT. The CDR3 consists of 13 residues. J lost 6 bases, V lost 7 bases, and 4 bases had no gene match. The CDR3 loop is CASKGTGINEQFF. CDR3 sequence (DNA): TGTGCCAGCAAAGGGACAGGGATCAATGAGCAGTTCTTC.

The chain carries TRBV5-8 and TRBJ1-1; D is unclear. V was pared by 3 bases and J by 1 base, with 13 bases between. Per germline, CDR1 SGHTS and CDR2 YDEGEE. The CDR3 runs to 15 residues. The DNA for the CDR3 is TGTGCCAGCAGCTGGGGTGGTCGGGGGAACACTGAAGCTTTCTTT. Protein product: CASSWGGRGNTEAFF. Complete variable domain (other parts from reference TRBV5-8 and TRBJ1-1): EAGVTQSPTHLIKTRGQQATLRCSPISGHTSVYWYQQALGLGLQFLLWYDEGEERNRGNFPPRFSGRQFPNYSSELNVNALELEDSALYLCASSWGGRGNTEAFFGQGTRLTVV.

The genes are TRBV24-1 and TRBJ2-3; 10 bases map to TRBD1. The CDR3 is 17 residues long. CDR1 and CDR2 (germline): KGHDR, SFDVKD. J lost 4 bases, V lost 3 bases, and 9 bases had no gene match. CDR3 protein: CATSDRQGASRADTQYF. The CDR3 DNA sequence: TGTGCCACCAGTGATAGACAGGGGGCTAGCCGAGCAGATACGCAGTATTTT.

The rearrangement joins TRBV9 to TRBJ2-1; 14 nucleotides align to TRBD2. Looked up from germline, CDR1 is SGDLS and CDR2 is YYNGEE. V lost 0 bases, J lost 9 bases, and 5 bases stayed unmatched. The CDR3 has 16 amino acids. The CDR3 nucleotides read TGTGCCAGCAGCGTAGGCGGGACTAGCGGGGGCCTTGAGCAGTTCTTC. Translating it yields CASSVGGTSGGLEQFF.

The chain carries TRBV7-2 and TRBJ1-3, with D hard to call. CDR1 is SGHTA and CDR2 is FQGNSA in the germline V gene. Trimming removed 1 base from V and 0 bases from J, with 10 bases in between. This CDR3 comprises 16 residues. The CDR3 spells CASSLVIMSSGNTIYF. The CDR3 DNA reads as TGTGCCAGCAGCTTAGTAATTATGTCCTCTGGAAACACCATATATTTT.

V is TRBV7-3 and J is TRBJ2-5; a weak D match, TRBD2 (6 bases). The CDR3 extends over 13 amino acids. V was shortened by 5 bases and J by 2 bases, with 9 bases between the two germline ends. Germline V lookup: CDR1 SGHTA, CDR2 FQGTGA. CDR3 nucleotides: TGTGCCAGCAGCCCGGGAGTACAAGAGACCCAGTACTTC. Protein: CASSPGVQETQYF. Full variable domain (missing parts from reference TRBV7-3 and TRBJ2-5): GAGVSQTPSNKVTEKGKYVELRCDPISGHTALYWYRQSLGQGPEFLIYFQGTGAADDSGLPNDRFFAVRPEGSVSTLKIQRTERGDSAVYLCASSPGVQETQYFGPGTRLLVL.

The chain is built from TRBV9 and TRBJ1-4; the match to TRBD1 covers 7 bases. This CDR3 is 15 amino acids long. The V gene end was trimmed by 2 bases and the J gene end by 0 bases; junction bases not matched to a gene: 1. CDR1 and CDR2 from the germline V gene are SGDLS and YYNGEE. The CDR3 reads CASSVTGATNEKLFF. CDR3 bases: TGTGCCAGCAGCGTTACAGGGGCAACTAATGAAAAACTGTTTTTT. The whole variable domain, remainder taken from reference TRBV9 and TRBJ1-4, is DSGVTQTPKHLITATGQRVTLRCSPRSGDLSVYWYQQSLDQGLQFLIQYYNGEERAKGNILERFSAQQFPDLHSELNLSSLELGDSALYFCASSVTGATNEKLFFGSGTQLSVL.

The V call is TRBV7-9, the J call TRBJ2-1; the match to TRBD2 covers 9 bases. This CDR3 spans 16 amino acids. Germline values: CDR1 SEHNR, CDR2 FQNEAQ (reference sequence). The trim removed 1 base at V and 6 bases at J, leaving 7 bases unmatched. The CDR3 coding sequence is TGTGCCAGCAGCTTAGACCGCGGGGGGGCCCGCAATGAGCAGTTCTTC. Protein sequence: CASSLDRGGARNEQFF.

The J gene is TRBJ1-3, the V gene TRBV6-5; D not certain. V dropped 6 bases and J dropped 6 bases, with 6 bases sitting between them. Germline CDR1 and CDR2: MNHEY and SVGAGI. The CDR3 runs 11 residues. The CDR3 is CASSTLNTIYF. For the CDR3, the DNA is TGTGCCAGCAGCACATTAAACACCATATATTTT.

The CDR3 is CASSLAGGHFEQFF. The CDR3 bases are TGTGCCAGCAGTTTAGCGGGGGGGCATTTTGAGCAGTTCTTC. This chain uses TRBV27 with TRBJ2-1; the match to TRBD2 covers 9 bases. The CDR3 is 14 residues long. V gave up 2 bases and J gave up 9 bases; unmatched junction bases: 5. Germline assignment: CDR1 MNHEY and CDR2 SMNVEV (reference sequence).

The chain is built from TRBV7-2 and TRBJ1-5, with no clear D. Trimming pared 1 base from V and 2 bases from J, leaving 9 bases between. Per germline, CDR1 SGHTA and CDR2 FQGNSA. This CDR3 has 15 amino acids. CDR3 nucleotide sequence: TGTGCCAGCAGCTTAGAATACGGGGGCAATCAGCCCCAGCATTTT. Amino acid sequence: CASSLEYGGNQPQHF.

The chain employs TRBV6-5 and TRBJ1-4; D perhaps matches TRBD1 (5 bases). The CDR3 is 12 residues long. V dropped 5 bases and J dropped 7 bases, with 8 bases sitting between them. Germline lookup yields CDR1 MNHEY and CDR2 SVGAGI. In DNA form, the CDR3 reads TGTGCCAGCAGTACGGGGGGTGAAAAACTGTTTTTT. As protein: CASSTGGEKLFF.